This TCR beta chain was captured by sequencing in a study of control samples from healthy donors and cancer patients. The table came from immunoSEQ multiplex PCR; TCRdb's copy has only in-frame clones and leaves some out. The top ten hold around 2.1% of the sample, which has 100,000 to 150,000 clones, approximately 92% seen once. This CDR3 region has 13 residues. The germline gives CDR1 MNHEY, CDR2 SVGAGI. Trimming shortened V by 6 bases and J by 8 bases, and 16 bases separated the two germline ends. This receptor was identified in a woman in her fifties or sixties in good health. The material sequenced was blood. V and J are TRBV6-5 and TRBJ1-2; no clear D. This CDR3 is CASRLVESLGYTF. The CDR3 DNA is TGTGCCAGCAGACTAGTGGAGTCTCTGGGCTACACCTTC.